This record covers a single T cell receptor beta chain. The data were taken from a study of T cells expressing NK-cell markers. Study-wide context: Sorted CD3+CD56+NKG2C+, CD3+CD56+NKG2C- and CD3+CD56-NKG2C+ T cells provided the TCR beta repertoires.

With the 5' RACE reads reprocessed, TCRdb shows one record per CDR3 protein and no DNA. The table for this sample gives 300,000 to 500,000 distinct CDR3 sequences. The CDR3 consists of 15 residues. Germline values: CDR1 PRHDT, CDR2 FYEKMQ (reference sequence). Sequences were obtained from blood T cells: a sorted CD56 or NKG2C T cell subset, CD4+ or CD8+ T cells, or bulk PBMC T cells (not recorded which). The chain recombines TRBV13 with TRBJ2-7; the TCRdb call, TRBD2, lacks DNA for checking. This sequence was found in a woman between 50 and 59 years old in good health. CDR3 amino acids: CASSRWLASGMVEYF.